This entry features one TCR beta chain sequence. Other nucleotide sequences in the sample specify the same CDR3. The data derive from a study of blood T cell repertoires in COVID-19. Turning to the study itself: Acute and convalescent COVID-19 specimens originated in the United States, Italy and Spain.

Libraries were prepared by immunoSEQ multiplex PCR; TCRdb keeps only in-frame clonotypes and omits some of them. This repertoire shows roughly 80,000 clones, around 88% found once; its top ten account for around 7.3%. This CDR3 region has 16 residues. Germline V gene lookup returns CDR1 MGHRA and CDR2 YSYEKL. Unmatched junction bases numbered 8, after V lost 0 bases and J lost 3 bases. This receptor was obtained from a woman older than 75 with acute or convalescent COVID-19. This sequence joins TRBV4-1 and TRBJ2-7; TRBD1 matches 7 bases. The sequenced sample consisted of peripheral blood. For the CDR3, the DNA is TGCGCCAGCAGCCAAGAATGGGGGACAGAAAACTACGAGCAGTACTTC. Its translation: CASSQEWGTENYEQYF.